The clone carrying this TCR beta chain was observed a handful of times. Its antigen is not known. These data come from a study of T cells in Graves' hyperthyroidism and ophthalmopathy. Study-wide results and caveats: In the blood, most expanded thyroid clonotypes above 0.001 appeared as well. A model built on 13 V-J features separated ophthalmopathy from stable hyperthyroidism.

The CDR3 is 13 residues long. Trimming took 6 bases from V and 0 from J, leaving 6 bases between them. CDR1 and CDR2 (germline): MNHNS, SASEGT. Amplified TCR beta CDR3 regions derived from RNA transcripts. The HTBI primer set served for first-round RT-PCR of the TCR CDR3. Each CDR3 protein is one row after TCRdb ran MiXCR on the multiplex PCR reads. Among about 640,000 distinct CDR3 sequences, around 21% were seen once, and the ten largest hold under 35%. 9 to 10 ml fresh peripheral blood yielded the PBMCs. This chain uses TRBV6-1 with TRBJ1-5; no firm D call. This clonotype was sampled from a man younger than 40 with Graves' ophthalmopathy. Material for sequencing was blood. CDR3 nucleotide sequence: TGTGCCAGCAGGGCGAATAGCAATCAGCCCCAGCATTTT. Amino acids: CASRANSNQPQHF.